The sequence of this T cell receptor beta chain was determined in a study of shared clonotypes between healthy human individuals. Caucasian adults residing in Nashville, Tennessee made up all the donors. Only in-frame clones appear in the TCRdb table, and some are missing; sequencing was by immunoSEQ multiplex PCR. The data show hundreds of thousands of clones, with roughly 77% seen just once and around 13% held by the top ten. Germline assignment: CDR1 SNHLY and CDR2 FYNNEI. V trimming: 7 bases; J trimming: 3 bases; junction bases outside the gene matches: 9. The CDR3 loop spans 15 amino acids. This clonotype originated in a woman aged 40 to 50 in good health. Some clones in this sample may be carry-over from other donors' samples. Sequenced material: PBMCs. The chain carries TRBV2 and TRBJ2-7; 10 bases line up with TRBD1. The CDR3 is CASKTGTGEIYEQYF. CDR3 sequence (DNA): TGTGCCAGCAAAACGGGGACAGGGGAGATCTACGAGCAGTACTTC. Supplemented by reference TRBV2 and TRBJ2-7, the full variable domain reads EPEVTQTPSHQVTQMGQEVILRCVPISNHLYFYWYRQILGQKVEFLVSFYNNEISEKSEIFDDQFSVERPDGSNFTLKIRSTKLEDSAMYFCASKTGTGEIYEQYFGPGTRLTVT.